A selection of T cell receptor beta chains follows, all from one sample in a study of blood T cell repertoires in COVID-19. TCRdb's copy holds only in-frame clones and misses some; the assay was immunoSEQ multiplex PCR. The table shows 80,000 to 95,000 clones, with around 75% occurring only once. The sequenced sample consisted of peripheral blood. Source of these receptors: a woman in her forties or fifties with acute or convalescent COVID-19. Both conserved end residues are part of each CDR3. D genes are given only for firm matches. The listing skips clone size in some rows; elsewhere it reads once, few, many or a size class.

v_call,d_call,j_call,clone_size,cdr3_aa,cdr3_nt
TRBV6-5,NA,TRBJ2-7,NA,CASSYGPAGDYEQYF,TGTGCCAGCAGTTACGGGCCCGCAGGGGACTACGAGCAGTACTTC
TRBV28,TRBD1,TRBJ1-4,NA,CASGVVGGDGNEKLFF,TGTGCCAGCGGGGTTGTAGGGGGCGACGGTAATGAAAAACTGTTTTTT
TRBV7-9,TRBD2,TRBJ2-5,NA,CASSPSGRQETQYF,TGTGCCAGCAGCCCGAGCGGGAGGCAAGAGACCCAGTACTTC
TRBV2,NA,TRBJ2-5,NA,CASSVLMTGETQYF,TGTGCCAGCAGCGTTCTCATGACGGGGGAGACCCAGTACTTC
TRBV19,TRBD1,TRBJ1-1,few,CASSMGGQGWNTEAFF,TGTGCCAGTAGTATGGGGGGACAGGGGTGGAACACTGAAGCTTTCTTT
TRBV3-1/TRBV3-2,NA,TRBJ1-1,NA,CASGDSRNLAFF,TGTGCCAGCGGCGACAGCCGCAACCTGGCTTTCTTT
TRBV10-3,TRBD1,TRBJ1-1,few,CAITDDRANTEAFF,TGTGCCATCACCGACGACAGGGCAAACACTGAAGCTTTCTTT
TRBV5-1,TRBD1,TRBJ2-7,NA,CASSFRSGTGDSYEQYF,TGCGCCAGCAGCTTCAGATCCGGGACAGGAGACTCCTACGAGCAGTACTTC
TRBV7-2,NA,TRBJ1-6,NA,CASSLQGYNSPLHF,TGTGCCAGCAGCTTACAGGGGTATAATTCACCCCTCCACTTT
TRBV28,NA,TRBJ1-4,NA,CASEEYLNEKLFF,TGTGCCAGCGAGGAGTATCTTAATGAAAAACTGTTTTTT
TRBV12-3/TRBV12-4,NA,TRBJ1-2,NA,CASSWSGLAGYTF,TGTGCCAGCAGTTGGTCGGGGTTAGCAGGCTACACCTTC
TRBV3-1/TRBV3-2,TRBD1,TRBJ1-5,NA,CASSQTGTGFYSNQPQHF,TGTGCCAGCAGCCAAACCGGGACAGGCTTTTATAGCAATCAGCCCCAGCATTTT
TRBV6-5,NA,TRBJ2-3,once,CASSSVVTDTQYF,TGTGCCAGCAGTTCGGTGGTCACAGATACGCAGTATTTT
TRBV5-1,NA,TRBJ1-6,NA,CASSLVGGKSSYNSPLHF,TGCGCCAGCAGCTTGGTGGGGGGGAAGAGCTCCTATAATTCACCCCTCCACTTT
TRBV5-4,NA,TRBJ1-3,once,CASSPEPVPGNTIYF,TGTGCCAGCAGCCCGGAGCCAGTCCCTGGAAACACCATATATTTT
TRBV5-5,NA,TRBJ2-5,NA,CASSFIGATQETQYF,TGTGCCAGCAGCTTCATAGGGGCAACCCAAGAGACCCAGTACTTC
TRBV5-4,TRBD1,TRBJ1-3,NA,CASSSGQGSGNTIYF,TGTGCCAGCAGCTCTGGACAGGGCTCTGGAAACACCATATATTTT
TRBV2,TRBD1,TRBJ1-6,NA,CASRADRGSSPLHF,TGTGCCAGCAGAGCGGACAGGGGGAGTTCACCCCTCCACTTT
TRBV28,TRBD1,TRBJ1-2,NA,CASSSPTGQGPTYGYTF,TGTGCCAGCAGTTCCCCGACAGGACAGGGACCCACCTATGGCTACACCTTC
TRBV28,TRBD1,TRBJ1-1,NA,CASRLTGDNTEAFF,TGTGCCAGCAGACTGACAGGGGATAACACTGAAGCTTTCTTT
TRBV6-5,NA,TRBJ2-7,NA,CASSWTETYEQYF,TGTGCCAGCAGCTGGACAGAGACCTACGAGCAGTACTTC
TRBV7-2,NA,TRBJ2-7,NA,CASSPPPQYYEQYF,TGTGCCAGCAGCCCACCCCCCCAGTACTACGAGCAGTACTTC
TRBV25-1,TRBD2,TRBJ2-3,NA,CASRVAGGLTDTQYF,TGTGCCAGCAGGGTAGCGGGGGGCCTGACAGATACGCAGTATTTT
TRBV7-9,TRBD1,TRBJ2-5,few,CASRVGQGRGETQYF,TGTGCCAGCAGGGTCGGACAGGGACGGGGGGAGACCCAGTACTTC
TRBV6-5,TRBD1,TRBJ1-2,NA,CASSGQGAGYTF,TGTGCCAGCAGCGGACAGGGGGCTGGCTACACCTTC
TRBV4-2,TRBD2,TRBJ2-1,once,CASSQRGLAGGPNEQFF,TGTGCCAGCAGCCAACGAGGACTAGCGGGGGGTCCAAATGAGCAGTTCTTC
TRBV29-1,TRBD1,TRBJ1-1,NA,CSAGGQGRTEAFF,TGCAGCGCAGGGGGACAGGGAAGGACTGAAGCTTTCTTT
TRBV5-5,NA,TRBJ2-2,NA,CASSLLAGRAAGELFF,TGTGCCAGCAGCTTGTTGGCGGGGCGGGCGGCCGGGGAGCTGTTTTTT
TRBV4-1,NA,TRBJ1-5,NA,CASSQDPGNSNQPQHF,TGCGCCAGCAGCCAAGATCCGGGAAATAGCAATCAGCCCCAGCATTTT